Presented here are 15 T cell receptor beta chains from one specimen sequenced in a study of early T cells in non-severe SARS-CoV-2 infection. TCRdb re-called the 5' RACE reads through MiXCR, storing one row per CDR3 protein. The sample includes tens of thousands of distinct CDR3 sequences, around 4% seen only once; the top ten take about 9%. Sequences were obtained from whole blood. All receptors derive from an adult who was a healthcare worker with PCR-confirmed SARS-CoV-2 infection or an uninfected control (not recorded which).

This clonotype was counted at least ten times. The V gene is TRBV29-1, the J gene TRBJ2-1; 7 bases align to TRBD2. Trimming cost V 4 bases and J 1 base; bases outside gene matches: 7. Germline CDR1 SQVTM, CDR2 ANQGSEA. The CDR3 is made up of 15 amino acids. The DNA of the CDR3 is TGCAGCGTTGTCCCGGTAGCGGGTTCCTACAATGAGCAGTTCTTC. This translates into CSVVPVAGSYNEQFF.

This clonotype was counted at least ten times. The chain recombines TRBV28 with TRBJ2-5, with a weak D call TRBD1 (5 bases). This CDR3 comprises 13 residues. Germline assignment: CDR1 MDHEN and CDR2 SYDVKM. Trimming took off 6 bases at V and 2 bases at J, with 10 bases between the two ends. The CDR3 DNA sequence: TGTGCCAGCAGACAGGACGGACAAGAGACCCAGTACTTC. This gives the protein CASRQDGQETQYF.

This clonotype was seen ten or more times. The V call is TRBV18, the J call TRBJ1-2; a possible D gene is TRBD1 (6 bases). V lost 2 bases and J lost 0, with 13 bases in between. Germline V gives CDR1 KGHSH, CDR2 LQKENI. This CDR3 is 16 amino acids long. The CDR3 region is CASSPYRANANYGYTF. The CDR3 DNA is TGTGCCAGCTCACCATACAGGGCGAACGCTAACTATGGCTACACCTTC.

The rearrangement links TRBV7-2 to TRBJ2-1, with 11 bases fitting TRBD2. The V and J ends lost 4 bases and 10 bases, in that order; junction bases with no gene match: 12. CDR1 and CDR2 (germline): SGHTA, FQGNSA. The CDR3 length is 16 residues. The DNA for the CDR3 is TGTGCCAGCAGCTCTGTTAGCGGGAGGGCCGAATGGGAGCAGTTCTTC. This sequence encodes CASSSVSGRAEWEQFF.

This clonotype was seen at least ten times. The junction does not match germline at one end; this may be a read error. The DNA of the CDR3 is TGTGCCAGCAGCCAAGCGGACACCTCTGAAAACACCATATATTTT. This sequence encodes CASSQADTSENTIYF. The J gene is TRBJ1-3, the V gene TRBV3-1, with D maybe TRBD1 (5 bases). The CDR3 is 15 amino acids. Germline V gene lookup returns CDR1 LGHDT and CDR2 YNNKEL (reference sequence).

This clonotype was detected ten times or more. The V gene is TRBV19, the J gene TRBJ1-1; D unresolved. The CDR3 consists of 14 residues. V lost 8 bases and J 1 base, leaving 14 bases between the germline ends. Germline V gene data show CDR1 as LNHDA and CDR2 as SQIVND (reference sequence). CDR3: CASCLVIGNTEAFF. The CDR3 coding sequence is TGTGCCAGTTGTTTGGTTATAGGGAACACTGAAGCTTTCTTT.

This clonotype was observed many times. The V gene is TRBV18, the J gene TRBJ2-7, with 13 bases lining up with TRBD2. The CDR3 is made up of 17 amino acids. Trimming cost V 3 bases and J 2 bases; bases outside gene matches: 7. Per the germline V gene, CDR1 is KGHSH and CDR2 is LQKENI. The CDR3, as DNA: TGTGCCAGCTCACCGCGACTAGCGGGAGGCTATACCTACGAGCAGTACTTC. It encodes CASSPRLAGGYTYEQYF.

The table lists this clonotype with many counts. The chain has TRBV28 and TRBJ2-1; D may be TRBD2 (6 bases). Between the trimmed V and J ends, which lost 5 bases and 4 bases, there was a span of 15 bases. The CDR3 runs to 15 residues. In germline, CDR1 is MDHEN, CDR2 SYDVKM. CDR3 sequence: CASSTSERAYNEQFF. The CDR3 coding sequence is TGTGCCAGCAGTACCTCTGAGCGGGCGTACAATGAGCAGTTCTTC.

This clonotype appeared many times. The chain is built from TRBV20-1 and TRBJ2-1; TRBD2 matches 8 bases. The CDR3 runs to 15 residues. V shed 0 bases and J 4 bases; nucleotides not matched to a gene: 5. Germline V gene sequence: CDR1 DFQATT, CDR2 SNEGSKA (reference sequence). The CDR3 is CSARDQKRGYNEQFF. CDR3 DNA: TGCAGTGCTAGAGATCAAAAGCGGGGGTACAATGAGCAGTTCTTC.

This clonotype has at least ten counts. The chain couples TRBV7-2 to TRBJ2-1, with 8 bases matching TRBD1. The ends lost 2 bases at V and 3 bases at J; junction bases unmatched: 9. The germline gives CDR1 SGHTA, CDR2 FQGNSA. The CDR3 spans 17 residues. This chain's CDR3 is CASSLNRQGKDYNEQFF. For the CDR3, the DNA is TGTGCCAGCAGCTTAAATAGACAGGGGAAAGACTACAATGAGCAGTTCTTC.

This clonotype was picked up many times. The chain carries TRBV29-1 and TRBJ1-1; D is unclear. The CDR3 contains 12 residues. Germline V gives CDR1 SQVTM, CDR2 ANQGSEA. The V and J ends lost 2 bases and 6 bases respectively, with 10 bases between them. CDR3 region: CSVEQSGPEAFF. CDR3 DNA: TGCAGCGTTGAACAATCGGGCCCTGAAGCTTTCTTT.

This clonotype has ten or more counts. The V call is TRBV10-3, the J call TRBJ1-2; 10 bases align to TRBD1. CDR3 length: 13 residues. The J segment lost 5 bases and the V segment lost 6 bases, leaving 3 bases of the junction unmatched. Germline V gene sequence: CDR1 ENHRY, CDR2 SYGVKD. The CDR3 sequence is CAIRGTGVYGYTF. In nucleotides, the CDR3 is TGTGCCATCAGGGGGACAGGGGTATATGGCTACACCTTC.

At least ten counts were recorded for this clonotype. The CDR3 coding sequence is TGTGCCAGCAGCCCGACGTCCGGGACTAGCGCCCTCAGACTCTACAATGAGCAGTTCTTC. Translating it yields CASSPTSGTSALRLYNEQFF. The chain employs TRBV7-8 and TRBJ2-1; 10 bases agree with TRBD2. Trimming cost V 5 bases and J 3 bases; bases outside gene matches: 19. CDR1 is SGHVS, CDR2 FQNEAQ, per germline. This CDR3 spans 20 amino acids.

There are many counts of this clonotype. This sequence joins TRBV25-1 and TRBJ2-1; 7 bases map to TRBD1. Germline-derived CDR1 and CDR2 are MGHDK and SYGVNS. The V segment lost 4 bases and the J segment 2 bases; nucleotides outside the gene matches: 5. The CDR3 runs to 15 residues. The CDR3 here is CASSAGQPTYNEQFF. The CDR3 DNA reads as TGTGCCAGCAGTGCGGGACAGCCTACCTACAATGAGCAGTTCTTC.

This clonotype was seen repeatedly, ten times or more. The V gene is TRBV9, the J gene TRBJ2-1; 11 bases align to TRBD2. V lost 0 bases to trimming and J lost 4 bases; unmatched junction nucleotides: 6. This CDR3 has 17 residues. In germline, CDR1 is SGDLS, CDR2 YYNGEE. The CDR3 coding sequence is TGTGCCAGCAGCGTAGCCAGTGGGACTAGCGGATACAATGAGCAGTTCTTC. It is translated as CASSVASGTSGYNEQFF.